The text below deals with one TCR beta chain. The CDR3 contains 18 residues. V was pared by 0 bases and J by 4 bases, with 12 bases of the junction left unmatched. Germline CDR1 is SGDLS and CDR2 is YYNGEE. In the original processing: Estimation of nucleated cell counts relied on the amplification of reference gene primers. Measured with immunoSEQ multiplex PCR; TCRdb has only the in-frame clones, and not every one. V and J calls plus clone size are reproduced from that table; the DNA served to infer D and trimming. The sample includes a few hundred thousand clones, 70% to 90% of them seen just once. The data originate from a study of blood T cell repertoires in COVID-19.

The chain joins TRBV9 to TRBJ2-7, with 11 bases that match TRBD2. Material for sequencing was peripheral blood. This TCR came from a woman in her forties or fifties with COVID-19, enrolled during active disease. CDR3 amino acids: CASSVVPIGTSGSYEQYF. As DNA, the CDR3 is TGTGCCAGCAGCGTAGTTCCTATTGGGACTAGCGGATCTTACGAGCAGTACTTC.